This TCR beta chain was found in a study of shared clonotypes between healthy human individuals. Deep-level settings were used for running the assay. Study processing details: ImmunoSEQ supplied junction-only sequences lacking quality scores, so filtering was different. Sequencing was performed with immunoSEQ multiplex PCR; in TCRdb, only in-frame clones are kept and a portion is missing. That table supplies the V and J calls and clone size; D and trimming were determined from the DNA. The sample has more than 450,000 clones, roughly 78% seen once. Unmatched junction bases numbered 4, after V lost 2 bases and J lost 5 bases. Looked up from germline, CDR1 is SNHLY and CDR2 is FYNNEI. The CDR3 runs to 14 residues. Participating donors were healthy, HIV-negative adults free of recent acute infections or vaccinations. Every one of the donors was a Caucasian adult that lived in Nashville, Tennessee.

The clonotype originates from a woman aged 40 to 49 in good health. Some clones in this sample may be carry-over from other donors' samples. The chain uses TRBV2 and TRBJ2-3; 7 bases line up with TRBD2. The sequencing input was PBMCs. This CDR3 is CASSESSGGDTQYF. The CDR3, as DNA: TGTGCCAGCAGTGAAAGTTCGGGGGGAGATACGCAGTATTTT.